The rows below give T cell receptor beta chains drawn from one sample of a study of CD8 T cells in Susac syndrome. TCRdb analysed the immunoSEQ multiplex PCR reads with MiXCR anew, one entry per CDR3 protein. The sample shows about 120,000 distinct CDR3 sequences, less than 95% of them seen only once. The sequencing sample was made of CD8+ T cells from PBMCs. These receptor sequences come from a human donor in good health. Both conserved end residues are part of each CDR3.

j_call v_call cdr3_aa
TRBJ1-2 TRBV7-2 CASSLTGTGHYGYTF
TRBJ2-5 TRBV13 CASSPLGSGQETQYF
TRBJ2-7 TRBV5-4 CASSPGTAKINEQYF
TRBJ2-2 TRBV7-2 CASSHLTSGTGELFF
TRBJ1-2 TRBV6-6 CAAGGLMGANYGYTF
TRBJ2-7 TRBV7-9 CASSLSHGQGNYEQYF
TRBJ1-2 TRBV20-1 CSASGTGEEDYGYTF
TRBJ2-2 TRBV4-3 CASSQVSRNTGELFF
TRBJ2-1 TRBV2 CASSEALRWGDEQFF
TRBJ1-2 TRBV18 CASSPETGPVNYGYTF
TRBJ1-2 TRBV5-1 CASRLDRNYGYTF
TRBJ1-4 TRBV19 CASRTGENEKLFF